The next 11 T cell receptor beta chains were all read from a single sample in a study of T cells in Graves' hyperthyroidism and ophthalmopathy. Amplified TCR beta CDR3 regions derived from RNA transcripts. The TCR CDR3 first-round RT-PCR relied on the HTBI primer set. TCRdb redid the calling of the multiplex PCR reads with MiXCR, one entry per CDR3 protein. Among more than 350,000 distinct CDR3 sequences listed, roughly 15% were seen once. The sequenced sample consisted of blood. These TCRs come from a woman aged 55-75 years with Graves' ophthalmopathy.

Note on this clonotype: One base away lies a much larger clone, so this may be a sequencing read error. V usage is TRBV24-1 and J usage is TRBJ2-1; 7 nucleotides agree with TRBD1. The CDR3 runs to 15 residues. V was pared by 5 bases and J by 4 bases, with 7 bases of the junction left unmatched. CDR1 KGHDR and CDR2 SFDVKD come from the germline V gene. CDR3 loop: CATSASGQSYNEQFF. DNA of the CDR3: TGTGCCACCAGTGCATCGGGACAGAGTTACAATGAGCAGTTCTTC.

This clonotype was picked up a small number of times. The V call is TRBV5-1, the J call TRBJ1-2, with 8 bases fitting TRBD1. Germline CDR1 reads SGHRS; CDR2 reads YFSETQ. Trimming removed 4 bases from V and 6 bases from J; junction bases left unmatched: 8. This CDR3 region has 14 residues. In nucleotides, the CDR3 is TGCGCCAGCAGCGTGGACAGGGCGAAGGATGGCTACACCTTC. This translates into CASSVDRAKDGYTF.

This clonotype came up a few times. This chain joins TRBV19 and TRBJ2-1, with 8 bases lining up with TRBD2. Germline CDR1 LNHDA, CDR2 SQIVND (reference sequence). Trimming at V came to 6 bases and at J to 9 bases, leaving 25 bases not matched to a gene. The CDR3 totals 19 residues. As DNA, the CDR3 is TGTGCCAGTAGCAAAGGACAGCTGGGTACTAGCGGCCTTGGAGGTGAGCAGTTCTTC. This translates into CASSKGQLGTSGLGGEQFF.

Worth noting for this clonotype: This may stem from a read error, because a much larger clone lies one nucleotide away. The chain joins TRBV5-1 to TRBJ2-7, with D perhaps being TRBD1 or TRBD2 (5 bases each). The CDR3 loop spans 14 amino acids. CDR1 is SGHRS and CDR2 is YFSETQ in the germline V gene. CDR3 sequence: CASSRDGSSYKQYF. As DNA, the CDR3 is TGCGCCAGCAGCCGGGACGGCAGCTCCTACAAGCAGTACTTC.

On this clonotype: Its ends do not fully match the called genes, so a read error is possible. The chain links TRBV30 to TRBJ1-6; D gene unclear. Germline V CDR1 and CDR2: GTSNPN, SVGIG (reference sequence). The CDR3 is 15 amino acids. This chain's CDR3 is CAWSAGYSYNPPLHF. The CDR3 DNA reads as TGTGCCTGGAGTGCAGGCTACTCCTATAATCCACCTCTCCACTTT.

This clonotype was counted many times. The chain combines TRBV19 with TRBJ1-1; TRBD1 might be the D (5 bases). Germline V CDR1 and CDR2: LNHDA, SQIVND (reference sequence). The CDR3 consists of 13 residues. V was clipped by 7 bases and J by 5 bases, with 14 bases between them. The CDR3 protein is CASTMGVWTEAFF. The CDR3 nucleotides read TGTGCCAGTACTATGGGGGTTTGGACTGAAGCTTTCTTT.

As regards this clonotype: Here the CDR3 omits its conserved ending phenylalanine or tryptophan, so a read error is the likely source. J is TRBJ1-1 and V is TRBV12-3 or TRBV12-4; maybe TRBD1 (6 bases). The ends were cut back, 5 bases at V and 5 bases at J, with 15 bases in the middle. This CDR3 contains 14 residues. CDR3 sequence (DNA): TGTGCCAGCAGTCCCACGGGAGGGGGGACTGAAGCTTTCTCT. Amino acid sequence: CASSPTGGGTEAFS.

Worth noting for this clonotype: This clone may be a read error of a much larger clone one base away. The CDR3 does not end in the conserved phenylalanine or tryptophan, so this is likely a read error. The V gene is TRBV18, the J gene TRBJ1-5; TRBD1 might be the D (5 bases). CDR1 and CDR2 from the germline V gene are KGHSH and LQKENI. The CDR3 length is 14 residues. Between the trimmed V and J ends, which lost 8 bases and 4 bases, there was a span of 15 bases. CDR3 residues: CASQGTGGNQPQHL. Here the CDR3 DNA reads TGTGCCAGCCAAGGGACGGGGGGAAATCAGCCCCAGCATCTT.

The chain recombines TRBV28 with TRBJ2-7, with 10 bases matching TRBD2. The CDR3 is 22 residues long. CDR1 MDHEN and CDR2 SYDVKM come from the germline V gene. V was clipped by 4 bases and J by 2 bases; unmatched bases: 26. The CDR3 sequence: CASSSDPTGKPPAGGPPYEQYF. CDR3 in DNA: TGTGCCAGCAGTTCGGATCCGACAGGGAAGCCCCCAGCGGGGGGGCCACCCTACGAGCAGTACTTC.

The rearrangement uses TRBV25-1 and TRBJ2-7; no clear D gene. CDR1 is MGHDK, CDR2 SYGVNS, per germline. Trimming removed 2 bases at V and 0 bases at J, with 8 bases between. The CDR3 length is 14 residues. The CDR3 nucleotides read TGTGCCAGCAGTGAACCGGGCCTCTCCTACGAGCAGTACTTC. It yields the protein CASSEPGLSYEQYF.

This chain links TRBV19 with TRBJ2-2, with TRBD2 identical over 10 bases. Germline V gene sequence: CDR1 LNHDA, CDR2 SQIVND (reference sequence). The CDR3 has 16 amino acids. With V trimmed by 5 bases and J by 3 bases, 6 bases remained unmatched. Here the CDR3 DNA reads TGTGCCAGTAGTCTCCGGACTAGCGGTTACACCGGGGAGCTGTTTTTT. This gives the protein CASSLRTSGYTGELFF.